This T cell receptor (beta chain) was documented in a study of long-term antiretroviral therapy in people with HIV. At the level of the study: First collections came about a decade before the 2015 immediate-ART recommendation.

The CDR3 is 14 residues long. CDR1 is SGHTA, CDR2 FQGNSA, per germline. With 1 base clipped from V and 4 bases from J, the junction kept 2 bases outside the gene matches. Treatment of all HIV participants took place in the United States. At survey level, the immunoSEQ assay was run in its v3.0 version. The table came from immunoSEQ multiplex PCR; TCRdb's copy has only in-frame clones and leaves some out. The sample lists under 45,000 clones, around 84% occurring once. The sequenced sample was unsorted PBMCs, obtained approximately 2.9 years before starting antiretroviral therapy. V and J are TRBV7-2 and TRBJ1-2; 8 bases match TRBD1. The clonotype comes from a woman aged 25 to 45 with HIV. The CDR3 loop reads CASSLGQGTYGYTF. The DNA of the CDR3 is TGTGCCAGCAGCTTAGGACAGGGGACCTATGGCTACACCTTC.